Reported below is one T cell receptor beta chain. The assay was immunoSEQ multiplex PCR, and TCRdb's table has in-frame clones only and misses some. The data hold 360,000 or so clones, with about 92% observed a single time. The entry originates in a study of blood T cell repertoires in COVID-19. In germline, CDR1 is LNHDA, CDR2 SQIVND (reference sequence). The CDR3 spans 14 residues. The V gene end was trimmed by 9 bases and the J gene end by 8 bases; junction bases not matched to a gene: 9. Seattle cases were enrolled at active infection and followed longitudinally. The sample taken for sequencing was peripheral blood. This rearrangement joins TRBV19 to TRBJ2-1; 11 positions match TRBD1. The receptor was derived from a woman aged 60-75 years with COVID-19, enrolled during active disease. CDR3 in amino acids: CASGGQGAKDEQFF. In DNA form, the CDR3 reads TGTGCCAGCGGTGGACAGGGGGCTAAGGATGAGCAGTTCTTC.